Listed below are T cell receptor beta chains from one sample, sequenced in a study of cytomegalovirus exposure and HLA in healthy donors. Repertoires were generated with immunoSEQ multiplex PCR, while TCRdb's copy carries only in-frame clones and drops some. The sample includes 95,000 to 150,000 clones, approximately 67% of them seen just once. Material: PBMCs. These TCRs come from a man aged 18-30 years in good health and CMV-seronegative. The CDR3 runs from the conserved cysteine through the conserved F or W. Fields, in order: V gene, clone size, D gene, J gene, CDR3 protein, CDR3 DNA. A D gene is named only where the DNA matches it firmly. Part of the rows lack a size; the others show once, few, many or a class for expanded clones.

TRBV27,NA,TRBD1,TRBJ2-7,CASSLEGRTGTLYEQYF,TGTGCCAGCAGCCTTGAAGGTAGGACAGGGACGCTCTACGAGCAGTACTTC
TRBV9,NA,NA,TRBJ2-2,CASSLTDSYTGELFF,TGTGCCAGCAGCCTGACGGACTCGTACACCGGGGAGCTGTTTTTT
TRBV4-2,few,NA,TRBJ2-7,CASSQEYGYEQYF,TGTGCCAGCAGCCAAGAGTACGGGTACGAGCAGTACTTC
TRBV5-1,NA,TRBD1,TRBJ2-3,CASSLARGQDLTDTQYF,TGCGCCAGCAGCTTGGCCAGGGGACAGGATCTCACAGATACGCAGTATTTT
TRBV28,few,NA,TRBJ2-7,CASSSSAGYYEQYF,TGTGCCAGCAGTTCCTCGGCGGGTTACTACGAGCAGTACTTC
TRBV18,NA,TRBD1,TRBJ1-2,CASSPETGSYGYTF,TGTGCCAGCTCACCAGAGACAGGGTCCTATGGCTACACCTTC
TRBV10-1,NA,NA,TRBJ2-2,CASRAGQTGELFF,TGCGCCAGCAGAGCAGGTCAAACCGGGGAGCTGTTTTTT
TRBV12-5,NA,NA,TRBJ2-4,CASGLGRGPGDIQYF,TGTGCTAGTGGTTTGGGGCGGGGCCCTGGGGACATTCAGTACTTC
TRBV2,NA,NA,TRBJ1-4,CASSEGVGIGTEKLFF,TGTGCCAGCAGTGAAGGGGTAGGGATCGGGACAGAAAAACTGTTTTTT
TRBV7-2,NA,NA,TRBJ2-6,CASSLINSGANVLTF,TGTGCCAGCAGCTTAATCAATTCTGGGGCCAACGTCCTGACTTTC
TRBV5-1,NA,TRBD1,TRBJ2-3,CASSRDRGNTDTQYF,TGCGCCAGCAGCAGGGACAGGGGGAACACAGATACGCAGTATTTT
TRBV10-2,NA,NA,TRBJ1-4,CASSEAYLQGSLFF,TGCGCCAGCAGTGAGGCATACCTTCAGGGGAGTCTGTTTTTT
TRBV27,NA,NA,TRBJ1-5,CASSPQANQPQHF,TGTGCCAGCAGTCCACAGGCCAATCAGCCCCAGCATTTT
TRBV11-2,NA,NA,TRBJ2-1,CASSLVTYNEQFF,TGTGCCAGCAGCTTAGTAACATACAATGAGCAGTTCTTC
TRBV18,NA,TRBD1,TRBJ1-1,CASSAGQGHTEAFF,TGTGCCAGCTCAGCAGGACAGGGGCATACTGAAGCTTTCTTT
TRBV29-1,NA,TRBD1,TRBJ1-3,CSVGEGRGPVGNTIYF,TGCAGCGTTGGGGAGGGCAGGGGGCCAGTTGGAAACACCATATATTTT
TRBV7-9,few,NA,TRBJ1-1,CSSSLPTVNTEAFF,TGTTCCAGCAGCCTACCGACAGTGAACACTGAAGCTTTCTTT
TRBV9,NA,NA,TRBJ1-4,CASSVGRWGERLFF,TGTGCCAGCAGCGTGGGACGATGGGGGGAAAGACTGTTTTTT
TRBV27,NA,NA,TRBJ1-2,CASSFGGSNYGYTF,TGTGCCAGCAGTTTCGGGGGATCTAACTATGGCTACACCTTC
TRBV30,NA,TRBD1,TRBJ1-1,CAWNQGGDTEAFF,TGTGCCTGGAACCAGGGGGGAGACACTGAAGCTTTCTTT
TRBV5-4,NA,NA,TRBJ2-7,CASSQIPRTSTDSYEQYF,TGTGCCAGCAGCCAAATCCCCCGGACTTCAACTGACTCCTACGAGCAGTACTTC
TRBV9,NA,TRBD1,TRBJ1-2,CASSVARQGGGYTF,TGTGCCAGCAGCGTAGCCCGACAGGGGGGCGGCTACACCTTC
TRBV18,NA,NA,TRBJ2-3,CASSPPRARGTDTQYF,TGTGCCAGCTCACCACCCCGAGCGCGGGGCACAGATACGCAGTATTTT
TRBV6-5,once,TRBD1,TRBJ1-2,CASKRQGNYGYTF,TGTGCCAGCAAGAGACAGGGAAACTATGGCTACACCTTC
TRBV5-1,NA,NA,TRBJ1-5,CASSVEGQPQHF,TGCGCCAGCAGCGTCGAGGGTCAGCCCCAGCATTTT
TRBV27,once,NA,TRBJ2-1,CAQGLATYNEQFF,TGCGCCCAGGGGCTAGCCACCTACAATGAGCAGTTCTTC
TRBV6-5,NA,NA,TRBJ2-7,CASSYGREPYEQYF,TGTGCCAGCAGTTACGGACGGGAACCCTACGAGCAGTACTTC
TRBV2,few,TRBD2,TRBJ2-7,CASRPTSGSSYEQYF,TGTGCCAGCAGGCCCACTAGCGGGAGCTCCTACGAGCAGTACTTC
TRBV28,NA,NA,TRBJ2-7,CASSGHSGTPYEQYF,TGTGCCAGCAGCGGGCATAGCGGTACCCCCTACGAGCAGTACTTC
TRBV9,NA,TRBD1,TRBJ2-7,CASSAQGARDEQYF,TGTGCCAGCAGCGCACAGGGGGCTCGGGACGAGCAGTACTTC
TRBV27,NA,TRBD2,TRBJ2-1,CASTFLAGGRLNEQFF,TGTGCCAGCACCTTTCTAGCGGGAGGGCGGCTAAATGAGCAGTTCTTC
TRBV6-5,NA,NA,TRBJ1-1,CASSYSGRNTEAFF,TGTGCCAGCAGTTACTCGGGCAGGAACACTGAAGCTTTCTTT
TRBV7-9,NA,TRBD1,TRBJ1-4,CASSPAGGGEKLFF,TGTGCCAGCAGCCCGGCAGGGGGCGGAGAAAAACTGTTTTTT
TRBV18,few,TRBD2,TRBJ2-1,CASSLAGYNEQFF,TGTGCCAGCTCACTAGCGGGTTACAATGAGCAGTTCTTC
TRBV19,NA,NA,TRBJ1-1,CASSIRRGGTEAFF,TGTGCCAGTAGTATTAGGAGGGGGGGAACTGAAGCTTTCTTT
TRBV10-1,few,NA,TRBJ1-1,CASSSTANTEAFF,TGCGCCAGCAGTAGCACAGCGAACACTGAAGCTTTCTTT
TRBV6-1,NA,TRBD1,TRBJ1-1,CASSRQGLNTEAFF,TGTGCCAGCAGCAGACAGGGACTGAACACTGAAGCTTTCTTT
TRBV5-4,few,TRBD2,TRBJ2-7,CASMDRAGETSEQYF,TGTGCCAGCATGGATCGGGCGGGAGAGACCTCCGAGCAGTACTTC
TRBV2,NA,NA,TRBJ2-1,CASVLETGNNEQFF,TGTGCCAGCGTTTTAGAGACAGGAAACAATGAGCAGTTCTTC
TRBV6-1,once,TRBD1,TRBJ1-1,CASTLGTATEAFF,TGTGCCAGCACCCTCGGGACAGCCACTGAAGCTTTCTTT
TRBV28,NA,TRBD1,TRBJ2-7,CASSSRGPPPPHDF,TGTGCCAGCAGCTCTAGGGGGCCTCCTCCCCCCCACGATTTC
TRBV13,NA,TRBD1,TRBJ1-1,CASSPQGDREVGRTEAFF,TGTGCCAGCAGCCCACAAGGAGACAGGGAGGTAGGGCGCACTGAAGCTTTCTTT
TRBV7-2,few,NA,TRBJ1-1,CASSTSPRNTEAFF,TGTGCCAGCAGCACTAGCCCGAGGAACACTGAAGCTTTCTTT
TRBV6-1,few,TRBD1,TRBJ1-3,CASRALQGSGNTIYF,TGTGCCAGCAGAGCCCTACAGGGGTCGGGAAACACCATATATTTT
TRBV2,NA,TRBD1,TRBJ1-1,CASRSGQGNTEAFF,TGTGCCAGCAGATCGGGACAGGGGAACACTGAAGCTTTCTTT
TRBV18,NA,TRBD2,TRBJ2-1,CASSPLSGLAVNEQFF,TGTGCCAGCTCACCACTCTCGGGACTAGCTGTCAATGAGCAGTTCTTC
TRBV7-9,NA,NA,TRBJ1-2,CASSLAHLGDYGYTF,TGTGCCAGCAGCTTAGCTCATCTAGGGGACTATGGCTACACCTTC
TRBV7-2,NA,NA,TRBJ1-2,CASSTPGVSNYGYTF,TGTGCCAGCAGCACACCAGGGGTTTCGAACTATGGCTACACCTTC
TRBV28,NA,TRBD1,TRBJ1-2,CASSLDRGTNYGYTF,TGTGCCAGCAGTTTAGACAGGGGGACTAACTATGGCTACACCTTC
TRBV6-1,few,NA,TRBJ2-1,CASSEGGLGTNEQFF,TGTGCCAGCAGTGAGGGGGGACTCGGTACCAATGAGCAGTTCTTC
TRBV28,NA,TRBD1,TRBJ1-2,CASRTGYGYTF,TGTGCCAGCAGGACAGGGTATGGCTACACCTTC